The present entry profiles one T cell receptor beta chain with its context. Its binding antigen is unknown. No much larger clone is present one base from it, and per-base qualities are unavailable. The donors belonged to the validation cohort of under 150 subjects, which was separate from the approximately 660-subject first cohort. The sample comes from a study of cytomegalovirus exposure and HLA in healthy donors (dated by TCRdb to between 2016 and 2019). Background on the whole study: The 500 to 800 repertoires of the first cohort and the 110 or so validation repertoires were produced on the same platform, according to a later analysis. The aim of the study was to test whether cataloging public T cell receptors could identify signatures of past pathogen exposure. Besides the first cohort of hundreds of subjects, a separate validation cohort made up of 120 or so different subjects was used. High-throughput TCR immunosequencing, statistical association of individual TCRs with disease status, and machine learning were combined to predict cytomegalovirus infection status. General findings and caveats noted by the study authors: Across donors, most TCR sequences were observed very rarely, whereas some public TCRs were present in many individuals. All 130 or so repertoires were used to score co-occurrence in the validation cohort in a later analysis, because that analysis had no HLA typing for the cohort. It was suggested by the authors that the approach could potentially be generalized to other disease states and immunological phenotypes. In a later analysis, TCRs clustered in the first cohort were found to also tend to co-occur in the roughly 120 validation repertoires, with approximately 94% of cluster scores above 0. In both the original and validation cohorts, the classifier was reported to diagnose cytomegalovirus status with high specificity and sensitivity. The study gave a list of about 160 TCR beta chains associated with cytomegalovirus. In vitro tests confirmed that a few of the cytomegalovirus-associated TCR beta chains recognize cytomegalovirus antigens.

To prepare the library, the immunoSEQ multiplex PCR assay was applied. For the original study's pipeline: A statistical classification framework was built to diagnose cytomegalovirus status from the catalog of TCR beta chain sequences. TCRdb's version of the immuneACCESS table is confined to in-frame rearrangements and falls short of the full clone set. An unresolved V gene accounts for under half of the shortfall where checked; the remainder is of unknown origin. V and J calls and clone size are given by that table; D and trimming were obtained from the DNA. Here the sample has about 57,000 clones; roughly 93% occur a single time. The top ten constitute around 5.8% of the sample. The CDR3 contains 13 residues, cysteine and phenylalanine counted. Only the CDR3 part of the read is kept: 39 bases, read in frame from the first base. Per the germline V gene, SQVTM is the CDR1 and ANQGSEA is the CDR2. Deletion took 4 bases off V and 5 bases off J, with a span of 12 bases between the germline ends.

In this chain, TRBV29-1 is recombined with TRBJ2-1; tentative D gene TRBD1, with 6 bases matching. The TCR sequence derives from a woman between 18 and 29 years old in good health and CMV-seronegative. The sample consisted of PBMCs. The CDR3 in this case is CSVVWGLNNEQFF. The DNA sequence reads TGCAGCGTTGTATGGGGGCTGAACAATGAGCAGTTCTTC.